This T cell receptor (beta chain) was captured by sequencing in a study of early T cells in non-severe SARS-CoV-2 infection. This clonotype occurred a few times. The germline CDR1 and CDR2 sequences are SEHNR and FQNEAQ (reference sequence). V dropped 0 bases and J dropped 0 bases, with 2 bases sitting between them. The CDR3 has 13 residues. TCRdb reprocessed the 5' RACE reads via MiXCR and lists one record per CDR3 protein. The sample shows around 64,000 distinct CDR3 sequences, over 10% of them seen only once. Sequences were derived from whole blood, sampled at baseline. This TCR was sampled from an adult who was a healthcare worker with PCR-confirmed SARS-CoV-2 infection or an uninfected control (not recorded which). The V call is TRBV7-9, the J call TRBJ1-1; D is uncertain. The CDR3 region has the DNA TGTGCCAGCAGCTTAGCTCTGAACACTGAAGCTTTCTTT. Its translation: CASSLALNTEAFF.